The 23 T cell receptor beta chains listed next were all sequenced from one sample in a study of blood T cell repertoires in COVID-19. Profiled with immunoSEQ multiplex PCR; TCRdb holds only in-frame clones, not every one. The repertoire consists of 200,000 to 250,000 clones, with around 80% occurring once and the leading ten covering about 7.8%. Source material: peripheral blood. The receptors were gathered from a woman older than 75 with COVID-19, enrolled during active disease.

The chain has TRBV5-1 and TRBJ1-1; tentative D call: TRBD1 (6 bases). Germline V gene sequence: CDR1 SGHRS, CDR2 YFSETQ. Trimming removed 5 bases at V and 4 bases at J, with 18 bases between. There are 15 residues in the CDR3. CDR3 coding DNA: TGCGCCAGCAGGCAAACCCACCAGGGGATCACTGAAGCTTTCTTT. This gives the protein CASRQTHQGITEAFF.

The chain recombines TRBV7-3 with TRBJ1-1; D is undetermined. Germline V gene data show CDR1 as SGHTA and CDR2 as FQGTGA. The CDR3 has 14 amino acids. V lost 2 bases and J 4 bases, leaving 11 bases between the germline ends. The CDR3 loop is CASSLGRAGTEAFF. The CDR3 bases are TGTGCCAGCAGCTTAGGGCGGGCGGGCACTGAAGCTTTCTTT. Looking up the rest from reference TRBV7-3 and TRBJ1-1 gives the full variable domain: GAGVSQTPSNKVTEKGKYVELRCDPISGHTALYWYRQSLGQGPEFLIYFQGTGAADDSGLPNDRFFAVRPEGSVSTLKIQRTERGDSAVYLCASSLGRAGTEAFFGQGTRLTVV.

The chain recombines TRBV6-6 with TRBJ1-1, with D perhaps matching TRBD1 (6 bases). Germline values: CDR1 MNHNY, CDR2 SVGAGI (reference sequence). This CDR3 is 12 amino acids long. Trimming cost V 6 bases and J 5 bases, with 10 bases left between them. CDR3 residues: CASRIGGTEAFF. CDR3 bases: TGTGCCAGCAGGATAGGGGGAACTGAAGCTTTCTTT.

This rearrangement joins TRBV2 to TRBJ1-5; D gene ambiguous. V was shortened by 4 bases and J by 4 bases, with 5 bases between the two germline ends. The CDR3 runs to 12 residues. Germline CDR1 and CDR2: SNHLY and FYNNEI. CDR3 in amino acids: CASSAGNQPQHF. The CDR3 DNA reads TGTGCCAGCAGTGCGGGGAATCAGCCCCAGCATTTT.

This clone was detected only a few times. The V gene is TRBV15, the J gene TRBJ1-2; the match to TRBD1 covers 7 bases. The V and J ends lost 3 bases and 7 bases, in that order; junction bases with no gene match: 5. The CDR3 contains 13 residues. Germline V gives CDR1 LNHNV, CDR2 YYDKDF (reference sequence). CDR3 sequence: CATSRDRTGGYTF. CDR3 bases: TGTGCCACCAGCAGGGACAGGACGGGTGGCTACACCTTC.

This chain joins TRBV5-1 and TRBJ2-3; D not certain. The V gene lost 4 bases and the J gene lost 1 base, with 10 bases spanning the gap. Germline V lookup: CDR1 SGHRS, CDR2 YFSETQ. This CDR3 is 14 amino acids long. The chain's CDR3 is CASSPFPGTDTQYF. The CDR3 DNA reads TGCGCCAGCAGCCCCTTCCCGGGCACAGATACGCAGTATTTT.

The chain carries TRBV15 and TRBJ2-3; no definite D call. Trimming left V 5 bases short and J 0 bases short, with 15 bases between. Per germline, CDR1 LNHNV and CDR2 YYDKDF (reference sequence). CDR3 length equals 16 residues. In DNA, the CDR3 is TGTGCCACCAGCGAATACACAGAGCCAAGCACAGATACGCAGTATTTT. It yields the protein CATSEYTEPSTDTQYF.

The rearrangement uses TRBV19 and TRBJ1-5; D gene ambiguous. The CDR3 is 15 residues long. Trimming stripped 4 bases from V and 6 bases from J, with 16 bases between. Germline assignment: CDR1 LNHDA and CDR2 SQIVND (reference sequence). The CDR3 DNA is TGTGCCAGTAGTACGGAGACTAGGAGTGGTCAGCCCCAGCATTTT. The encoded protein is CASSTETRSGQPQHF.

The V call is TRBV4-1, the J call TRBJ2-3; 8 bases are shared with TRBD2. The CDR3 covers 15 residues. From germline, CDR1 is MGHRA and CDR2 YSYEKL. V gave up 5 bases and J gave up 2 bases; unmatched junction bases: 6. The CDR3 spells CASSTTSGNTDTQYF. The CDR3 nucleotides are TGCGCCAGCAGCACTACTAGCGGAAACACAGATACGCAGTATTTT.

As regards this clone: The identical CDR3 is also encoded by other nucleotide sequences in the sample. The chain's CDR3 is CASSLETGVDGYTF. CDR3 bases: TGCGCCAGCAGCTTGGAGACAGGGGTTGATGGCTACACCTTC. The V and J genes are TRBV5-1 and TRBJ1-2; TRBD1 aligns across 8 bases. With 0 bases clipped from V and 6 bases from J, the junction kept 4 bases outside the gene matches. The CDR3 extends over 14 amino acids. CDR1 SGHRS and CDR2 YFSETQ come from the germline V gene.

This chain connects TRBV18 to TRBJ2-5, with TRBD2 as a possible D gene (5 bases). Deletions cut 6 bases from V and 1 base from J, with 9 bases between. Germline V gene sequence: CDR1 KGHSH, CDR2 LQKENI. There are 13 residues in the CDR3. The CDR3 sequence: CASSAGSQETQYF. Here the CDR3 DNA reads TGTGCCAGCTCTGCGGGCTCCCAAGAGACCCAGTACTTC.

This clone has only one observation. The chain is built from TRBV7-9 and TRBJ2-1; no clear D. The CDR3 has 13 residues. Germline V CDR1 and CDR2: SEHNR, FQNEAQ (reference sequence). The V gene lost 1 base and the J gene lost 9 bases, with 10 bases spanning the gap. CDR3 coding DNA: TGTGCCAGCAGCTTAGACCTAGTCGGTGAGCAGTTCTTC. Amino acids: CASSLDLVGEQFF.

This chain joins TRBV28 and TRBJ2-1; 9 bases map to TRBD2. Germline trimming cut 4 bases from V and 8 bases from J; bases unmatched to any gene: 9. Germline CDR1 reads MDHEN; CDR2 reads SYDVKM. CDR3 length equals 15 residues. CDR3 in DNA: TGTGCCAGCAGTTCCCCGGGACTAGCAATGTATGAGCAGTTCTTC. This sequence encodes CASSSPGLAMYEQFF. The full variable domain, completed using reference TRBV28 and TRBJ2-1, is DVKVTQSSRYLVKRTGEKVFLECVQDMDHENMFWYRQDPGLGLRLIYFSYDVKMKEKGDIPEGYSVSREKKERFSLILESASTNQTSMYLCASSSPGLAMYEQFFGPGTRLTVL.

V usage is TRBV7-6 and J usage is TRBJ2-5, with D unclear. The CDR3 loop spans 15 amino acids. V lost 1 base and J lost 5, with 14 bases in between. CDR1 SGHVS and CDR2 FNYEAQ come from the germline V gene. The CDR3 region is CASSLGPAARETQYF. The CDR3 DNA follows: TGTGCCAGCAGCTTAGGGCCCGCCGCCCGCGAGACCCAGTACTTC.

CDR3 in amino acids: CSVESPGAEAFF. The CDR3 nucleotides are TGCAGCGTTGAGTCCCCCGGGGCTGAAGCTTTCTTT. The chain employs TRBV29-1 and TRBJ1-1; D is unresolved. The germline V gene encodes CDR1 SQVTM and CDR2 ANQGSEA. V was trimmed by 3 bases and J by 6 bases, leaving 11 bases between them. This CDR3 has 12 amino acids.

The J gene is TRBJ1-6, the V gene TRBV7-8; D unclear. The V gene lost 3 bases and the J gene lost 5 bases, with 11 bases spanning the gap. The germline gives CDR1 SGHVS, CDR2 FQNEAQ. This CDR3 is built from 15 residues. CDR3 in amino acids: CASSFTYLDNSPLHF. In DNA, the CDR3 is TGTGCCAGCAGCTTCACTTATTTGGATAATTCACCCCTCCACTTT.

This clone was detected a few times. The chain couples TRBV2 to TRBJ1-1; D might be TRBD1 (5 bases). Germline V gene sequence: CDR1 SNHLY, CDR2 FYNNEI. This CDR3 has 14 amino acids. Trimming took off 8 bases at V and 3 bases at J, with 16 bases between the two ends. CDR3 loop: CASPRARSDTEAFF. CDR3 coding DNA: TGTGCCAGCCCCAGGGCTCGGAGTGACACTGAAGCTTTCTTT.

V and J are TRBV19 and TRBJ1-6, with a possible D match to TRBD1 (5 bases). V dropped 3 bases and J dropped 0 bases, with 12 bases sitting between them. Per germline, CDR1 LNHDA and CDR2 SQIVND (reference sequence). CDR3 length: 17 residues. This chain's CDR3 is CASSIAHRSSYNSPLHF. DNA for the CDR3: TGTGCCAGTAGTATCGCCCACAGGAGCTCCTATAATTCACCCCTCCACTTT.

V gene TRBV5-4 combines with J gene TRBJ1-2; TRBD1 matches 7 bases. Unmatched junction bases numbered 6, after V lost 0 bases and J lost 4 bases. Germline-derived CDR1 and CDR2 are SGHNT and YYREEE (reference sequence). The CDR3 runs to 15 residues. In nucleotides, the CDR3 is TGTGCCAGCAGCTTGGGACAGGGTAGTGCCTATGGCTACACCTTC. This gives the protein CASSLGQGSAYGYTF.

The chain links TRBV18 to TRBJ1-1; D gene unclear. CDR3 length: 16 residues. Germline V gene sequence: CDR1 KGHSH, CDR2 LQKENI. V was pared by 3 bases and J by 8 bases, with 22 bases between. The DNA for the CDR3 is TGTGCCAGCTCACCCCAAAGAAACGTCCGAAGCAAAGAAGCTTTCTTT. Amino acid sequence: CASSPQRNVRSKEAFF.

This sequence joins TRBV7-3 and TRBJ2-1; D unclear. V lost 3 bases, J lost 7 bases, and 10 bases lay in between. CDR1 and CDR2 from the germline V gene are SGHTA and FQGTGA. The CDR3 has 13 residues. In nucleotides, the CDR3 is TGTGCCAGCAGCTTGGGCTCGGAAAATGAGCAGTTCTTC. This codes for CASSLGSENEQFF.

CDR3 in amino acids: CASSRDSFYGYTF. The CDR3 region has the DNA TGTGCCAGCAGCCGAGACAGTTTCTATGGCTACACCTTC. The rearrangement uses TRBV9 and TRBJ1-2; D possibly corresponds to TRBD1 (5 bases). Germline V CDR1 and CDR2: SGDLS, YYNGEE. The length of the CDR3 is 13 residues. The V end was cut by 4 bases, the J end by 4 bases, with 11 bases between.

The chain recombines TRBV5-6 with TRBJ1-5; D unresolved. The V end was cut by 3 bases, the J end by 4 bases, with 11 bases between. The CDR3 totals 14 residues. CDR1 is SGHDT, CDR2 YYEEEE, per germline. This chain's CDR3 is CASSYGRVNQPQHF. CDR3 sequence (DNA): TGTGCCAGCAGCTACGGGAGGGTAAATCAGCCCCAGCATTTT.